These T cell receptor beta chains were read from a single sample in a study of blood T cell repertoires in COVID-19. Only in-frame clones appear in the TCRdb table, and some are missing; sequencing was by immunoSEQ multiplex PCR. Seen here are about 58,000 clones, around 81% observed once, and the top ten hold around 5%. Sequenced: peripheral blood. All receptors come from a human donor in a cohort sampled during active COVID-19. CDR3s include the opening cysteine and the closing phenylalanine or tryptophan. D genes are given only for firm matches. Clone size is given for some rows only: seen once, a few or many times, or a class if the clone is expanded.

D gene	J gene	clone size	V gene	CDR3 DNA	CDR3 protein
-	TRBJ2-5	-	TRBV6-2/TRBV6-3	TGTGCCAGCAGCCTTGGGGGGGCGCTTGGAGAGACCCAGTACTTC	CASSLGGALGETQYF
-	TRBJ2-6	-	TRBV27	TGTGCCAGCAGTTGGAGAGGTGGCAGTTCGAGCTCTGGGGCCAACGTCCTGACTTTC	CASSWRGGSSSSGANVLTF
-	TRBJ2-3	-	TRBV4-1	TGCGCCAGCAGTCAAGATACGCAGTATTTT	CASSQDTQYF
TRBD1	TRBJ1-2	once	TRBV6-6	TGTGCCAGCAGTTCCTACCAGGGGGACTATGGCTACACCTTC	CASSSYQGDYGYTF
-	TRBJ2-5	-	TRBV6-5	-	CASSNILETQYF
-	TRBJ1-1	-	TRBV6-5	TGTGCCAGCAGTCAGACAGGCCTTAAGAACACTGAAGCTTTCTTT	CASSQTGLKNTEAFF
-	TRBJ2-7	few	TRBV11-2	TGTGCCAGCAGGATTTCTGGCGGGGCCTACGAGCAGTACTTC	CASRISGGAYEQYF
TRBD1	TRBJ2-7	-	TRBV7-2	TGTGCCAGCAGGGGACAGGGCGGGGTTAACTCCTACGAGCAGTACTTC	CASRGQGGVNSYEQYF
-	TRBJ2-7	-	TRBV7-9	TGTGCCAGCAGCTTAGGGCCGAATACGGGGGAGCAGTACTTC	CASSLGPNTGEQYF
TRBD1	TRBJ2-7	-	TRBV6-5	TGTGCCAGCAGTTCCTGGGACAGGGGCTACGAGCAGTACTTC	CASSSWDRGYEQYF
TRBD1	TRBJ1-1	-	TRBV25-1	TGTGCCAGCAGTTTTTCAAGACAGGGGGCAGGTGAAGCTTTCTTT	CASSFSRQGAGEAFF
TRBD1	TRBJ1-1	-	TRBV7-8	TGTGCCAGCAGCCTGACAGGGAGGCCTGAAGCTTTCTTT	CASSLTGRPEAFF
-	TRBJ1-2	-	TRBV19	TGTGCCAGTGGTGGACGGCGGGACCACTATGGCTACACCTTC	CASGGRRDHYGYTF
TRBD2	TRBJ2-7	-	TRBV2	TGTGCCAGCACGGGGGGGGCCTCCTACGAGCAGTACTTC	CASTGGASYEQYF
-	TRBJ1-6	-	TRBV5-4	TGTGCCAGCAGCTTGGGGCGGGCTTCACCCCTCCACTTT	CASSLGRASPLHF
-	TRBJ1-2	-	TRBV6-4	TGTGCCAGCAGTAACGCGGCGGGGGGCGCATATGGCTACACCTTC	CASSNAAGGAYGYTF
-	TRBJ1-1	-	TRBV12-3/TRBV12-4	TGTGCCAGCAGTTCTGGGCAGAACACTGAAGCTTTCTTT	CASSSGQNTEAFF
-	TRBJ2-1	-	TRBV2	TGTGCCAGCAAAATCCGCCACAATCAGGACAATGAGCAGTTCTTC	CASKIRHNQDNEQFF
-	TRBJ2-5	-	TRBV24-1	TGTGCCACCAGTGCCCCCACGGACCAAGAGACCCAGTACTTC	CATSAPTDQETQYF
-	TRBJ1-2	-	TRBV6-6	TGTGCCAGCAGTTATTCTGATGGGGCTCTCGGGGGCTACACCTTC	CASSYSDGALGGYTF
TRBD1	TRBJ2-7	-	TRBV4-1	TGCGCCAGCAGCCAAGGACAGGGCGACTACGAGCAGTACTTC	CASSQGQGDYEQYF
TRBD1	TRBJ1-1	-	TRBV19	TGTGCCAGTAGTGACTTGACAGGGTTGAACCCTGAAGCTTTCTTT	CASSDLTGLNPEAFF
-	TRBJ1-6	-	TRBV21-1	TGTGCCAGCGGCCTGAGGGGACATAGCTCCTATAATTCACCCCTCCACTTT	CASGLRGHSSYNSPLHF
TRBD2	TRBJ2-5	-	TRBV10-3	TGTGCCATCAGTGAGTCAGGACTAGCAGCAGAGACCCAGTACTTC	CAISESGLAAETQYF
-	TRBJ2-7	-	TRBV12-3/TRBV12-4	TGTGCCAGCAGTTTGCCAGGAAGGCACGAGCAGTACTTC	CASSLPGRHEQYF
-	TRBJ1-5	-	TRBV2	TGTGCCAGCGGGCGGGGGGCAGGGGTCAATCAGCCCCAGCATTTT	CASGRGAGVNQPQHF
TRBD2	TRBJ2-7	-	TRBV7-6	TGTGCCAGCAGCTTAGAGGCTAGCGGGCCCTACGAGCAGTACTTC	CASSLEASGPYEQYF
TRBD1	TRBJ1-1	few	TRBV5-1	TGCGCCAGCGGAGCAGGACAGGGGTGGGGTGGCACTGAAGCTTTCTTT	CASGAGQGWGGTEAFF
TRBD2	TRBJ2-5	few	TRBV6-2/TRBV6-3	TGTGCCAGCAGTTACTCGACTAGCGGGGGGGAGACCCAGTACTTC	CASSYSTSGGETQYF
-	TRBJ1-3	-	TRBV6-6	TGTGCCAGCAGGGCCCCCACAGAACTGCTTGGAAACACCATATATTTT	CASRAPTELLGNTIYF
-	TRBJ1-6	-	TRBV5-6	TGTGCCAGCAGTACAGGGCTCGGGAAGAATTCACCCCTCCACTTT	CASSTGLGKNSPLHF
-	TRBJ1-3	once	TRBV18	TGTGCCAGCTCGCCCTATACTTACTCTGGAAACACCATATATTTT	CASSPYTYSGNTIYF
TRBD2	TRBJ2-2	once	TRBV5-6	TGTGCCAGCAGCTTGGGACTAGCGGGTCTCCTGGGGGAGCTGTTTTTT	CASSLGLAGLLGELFF
-	TRBJ2-5	-	TRBV7-8	TGTGCCAGCAGCTTCGCGGGATTACAAGAGACCCAGTACTTC	CASSFAGLQETQYF
TRBD2	TRBJ2-7	-	TRBV10-3	TGTGCCATCAGTGAGTGGGTAGCGGGAGGGCACTACGAGCAGTACTTC	CAISEWVAGGHYEQYF
-	TRBJ1-3	-	TRBV2	TGTGCCAGCATGCGCGAATACTCTGGAAACACCATATATTTT	CASMREYSGNTIYF
TRBD1	TRBJ1-2	-	TRBV7-8	TGTGCCAGCAGCTTAGCACAGGGGAACTATGGCTACACCTTC	CASSLAQGNYGYTF
TRBD2	TRBJ2-3	-	TRBV5-1	TGCGCCAGCAGCCTCCAGGGAGCGGGGGGACTAGCGAGGCCAGATACGCAGTATTTT	CASSLQGAGGLARPDTQYF
-	TRBJ1-6	-	TRBV4-1	TGCGCCAGCAGCCAAGGGGGCGCAGGGCAAAATTCACCCCTCCACTTT	CASSQGGAGQNSPLHF
-	TRBJ1-2	-	TRBV5-1	TGCGCCAGCAGCCCATCGGCCCAGGGAGGGATAGATGGCTACACCTTC	CASSPSAQGGIDGYTF
-	TRBJ1-2	-	TRBV7-9	TGTGCCAGCAGTTTAATGAGCAATAACTATGGCTACACCTTC	CASSLMSNNYGYTF
-	TRBJ1-1	-	TRBV27	TGTGCCAGCAGCCTAGAGCCCGGCCCGAACACTGAAGCTTTCTTT	CASSLEPGPNTEAFF
-	TRBJ2-7	few	TRBV14	TGTGCCAGCAGCCAAATCACCTACGAGCAGTACTTC	CASSQITYEQYF
TRBD2	TRBJ2-7	few	TRBV27	TGTGCCAGCAGTTTGGCGGGAGGGCCCGGCGAGCAGTACTTC	CASSLAGGPGEQYF
-	TRBJ1-3	-	TRBV6-5	TGTGCCAGCAGTCTACCCGGTTCTGGAAACACCATATATTTT	CASSLPGSGNTIYF
TRBD2	TRBJ2-1	-	TRBV5-5	TGTGCCAGCAGCTTGGGAGGGTTGACGGGAGGGTCTTCCTACAATGAGCAGTTCTTC	CASSLGGLTGGSSYNEQFF
-	TRBJ1-2	-	TRBV18	TGTGCCAGCTCACCGTCCCTCGGGGGGTCTAACTATGGCTACACCTTC	CASSPSLGGSNYGYTF
-	TRBJ2-6	-	TRBV9	TGTGCCAGCAGCGTAGGGTTCAGGTCCGGGGCCAACGTCCTGACTTTC	CASSVGFRSGANVLTF
TRBD2	TRBJ2-7	-	TRBV3-1/TRBV3-2	TGTGCCAGCAGCCCACGACTAGCGGGGGGGCACGAGCAGTACTTC	CASSPRLAGGHEQYF
TRBD1	TRBJ1-4	-	TRBV28	TGTGCCAGCAGTCGCCCAGGGGGCGCGGTTAGAAAACTGTTTTTT	CASSRPGGAVRKLFF
-	TRBJ2-7	once	TRBV18	TGTGCCAGCTCACCAAATGGGCCGGGGGAGCAGTACTTC	CASSPNGPGEQYF
TRBD2	TRBJ2-1	few	TRBV7-9	TGTGCCAGCAGCGGGACTAGCGGGAGGTCCTACAATGAGCAGTTCTTC	CASSGTSGRSYNEQFF
-	TRBJ2-5	-	TRBV7-2	TGTGCCAGCAGCTTATGGCTTATCCAAGAGACCCAGTACTTC	CASSLWLIQETQYF
TRBD1	TRBJ2-7	-	TRBV11-2	TGTGCCAGCAGCTTAGAAAAAGGACAGGGCTACGAGCAGTACTTC	CASSLEKGQGYEQYF
-	TRBJ1-4	-	TRBV6-2/TRBV6-3	TGTGCCAGCAGCCGCTCGGTAGGGGATGGACTGTTTTTT	CASSRSVGDGLFF